Listed here are 26 T cell receptor beta chains from one sample, sequenced in a study of human T cells and chemical hapten exposure. TCRdb reprocessed the RACE reads with MiXCR, giving one entry per CDR3 protein. This sample has about 84,000 distinct CDR3 sequences, with less than 11% found just once. Regarding time point: patch test 2, 6 weeks after DPC sensitization. Sample treatment: therapeutic diphenylcyclopropenone sensitization with weekly scalp DPC. This sample comprised whole blood, obtained in connection with sensitization to the hapten diphenylcyclopropenone (DPC). These receptors originate from a woman aged 45-65 years with alopecia areata. Some clones in this sample may be carry-over from other donors' samples.

The CDR3 DNA follows: TGTGCCAGCAGGGCAGGGACAGGCAATGAAAAACTGTTTTTT. It is translated as CASRAGTGNEKLFF. The chain uses TRBV12-3 or TRBV12-4 and TRBJ1-4; 8 bases map to TRBD1. Losses at the gene ends were 6 bases for V and 5 bases for J; bases not matched to a gene: 5. The CDR3 spans 14 residues.

This clonotype was seen ten or more times. V gene TRBV18 combines with J gene TRBJ1-6; TRBD1 agrees at 7 bases. With 2 bases clipped from V and 9 bases from J, the junction kept 10 bases outside the gene matches. This CDR3 comprises 16 residues. Germline V gene data show CDR1 as KGHSH and CDR2 as LQKENI. CDR3 nucleotides: TGTGCCAGCTCACCAAGGGGACAGTATGAATCTTCACCCCTCCACTTT. Its translation: CASSPRGQYESSPLHF. The complete variable domain, with remaining parts taken from reference TRBV18 and TRBJ1-6, reads NAGVMQNPRHLVRRRGQEARLRCSPMKGHSHVYWYRQLPEEGLKFMVYLQKENIIDESGMPKERFSAEFPKEGPSILRIQQVVRGDSAAYFCASSPRGQYESSPLHFGNGTRLTVT.

This clonotype was counted ten times or more. The rearrangement joins TRBV9 to TRBJ2-5, with 12 positions matching TRBD2. The CDR3 has 18 residues. Germline CDR1 and CDR2: SGDLS and YYNGEE. The junction had 22 bases not matched to a gene; V was cut back by 10 bases and J by 6 bases. CDR3 nucleotide sequence: TGTGCCGGGGGCGAGCCGGCTAGCGGGAGGGCCAGTGAAAAGACCCAGTACTTC. Its translation is CAGGEPASGRASEKTQYF.

The V call is TRBV5-1, the J call TRBJ1-2, with D possibly matching TRBD1 (6 bases). The germline CDR1 and CDR2 sequences are SGHRS and YFSETQ. The CDR3 is 16 amino acids. Trimming pared 4 bases from V and 5 bases from J, leaving 21 bases between. The CDR3 protein is CASSPTGGRLIYGYTF. The CDR3 coding sequence is TGCGCCAGCAGCCCGACCGGGGGGCGCCTGATATATGGCTACACCTTC.

This clonotype was detected a few times. The CDR3 region is CASSADSSNSPLHF. As DNA, the CDR3 is TGTGCCAGCAGCGCGGACAGTTCCAATTCACCCCTCCACTTT. The chain combines TRBV9 with TRBJ1-6; D might be TRBD1 (6 bases). V was trimmed by 3 bases and J by 7 bases, leaving 11 bases between them. Germline loops: CDR1 SGDLS, CDR2 YYNGEE. The CDR3 is 14 amino acids. The full variable domain, with the rest looked up from reference TRBV9 and TRBJ1-6, is DSGVTQTPKHLITATGQRVTLRCSPRSGDLSVYWYQQSLDQGLQFLIQYYNGEERAKGNILERFSAQQFPDLHSELNLSSLELGDSALYFCASSADSSNSPLHFGNGTRLTVT.

This clonotype has only a few counts. The chain is built from TRBV20-1 and TRBJ1-2; D unclear. Germline V lookup: CDR1 DFQATT, CDR2 SNEGSKA (reference sequence). The CDR3 totals 13 residues. V gave up 4 bases and J gave up 3 bases, with 12 bases separating them. The DNA of the CDR3 is TGCAGTGCTAATAAGGGAGAGGACTATGGCTACACCTTC. Translation gives CSANKGEDYGYTF.

CDR3 in amino acids: CASSVASGRVDNEQFF. The CDR3 DNA reads TGTGCCAGCAGCGTGGCTAGCGGGAGGGTTGACAATGAGCAGTTCTTC. The V and J genes are TRBV9 and TRBJ2-1, with 12 bases that match TRBD2. Germline assignment: CDR1 SGDLS and CDR2 YYNGEE. Losses at the gene ends were 2 bases for V and 5 bases for J; bases not matched to a gene: 5. This CDR3 has 16 amino acids.

Regarding this clonotype: Since a much larger clone is just one base distant, this may be a read error. The genes are TRBV4-1 and TRBJ2-5, with D hard to call. Germline-derived CDR1 and CDR2 are MGHRA and YSYEKL. This CDR3 is built from 14 residues. Trimming cost V 3 bases and J 3 bases, with 11 bases left between them. DNA for the CDR3: TGCGCCAGCAGCCAGGGCAGAAATAAAGAGACCCAGTACTTC. It is translated as CASSQGRNKETQYF.

This clonotype was seen a handful of times. This rearrangement joins TRBV5-1 to TRBJ2-5, with TRBD1 as a possible D gene (6 bases). The germline CDR1 and CDR2 sequences are SGHRS and YFSETQ. CDR3 length: 13 amino acids. The V and J ends lost 2 bases and 5 bases respectively, with 10 bases between them. The CDR3 spells CASSFGGGETQYF. CDR3 DNA: TGCGCCAGCAGCTTTGGGGGCGGGGAGACCCAGTACTTC.

In this sample, this clonotype turned up many times. This chain uses TRBV7-2 with TRBJ1-1; 8 nucleotides match TRBD1. The CDR3 length is 11 residues. The J segment lost 13 bases and the V segment lost 5 bases, leaving 6 bases of the junction unmatched. Germline CDR1 reads SGHTA; CDR2 reads FQGNSA. The CDR3 coding sequence is TGTGCCAGCAGCCAACAGGGGGAGGGTTTCTTT. Translated, it gives CASSQQGEGFF.

The CDR3 nucleotides read TGTGCCATCAGAGGGACTAGCGGGAGGTCCACCGGGGAGCTGTTTTTT. It translates to CAIRGTSGRSTGELFF. V usage is TRBV10-3 and J usage is TRBJ2-2, with 15 bases lining up with TRBD2. The CDR3 has 16 amino acids. V lost 6 bases and J lost 4; bases outside the gene matches: 3. Germline-derived CDR1 and CDR2 are ENHRY and SYGVKD.

Many counts were recorded for this clonotype. V is TRBV7-8 and J is TRBJ2-1; D is possibly TRBD2 (5 bases). Trimming removed 6 bases from V and 4 bases from J, with 22 bases in between. The CDR3 loop spans 17 amino acids. Per germline, CDR1 SGHVS and CDR2 FQNEAQ. The DNA for the CDR3 is TGTGCCAGCAGTAGGACTGATCCCACCCTGACTTACAATGAGCAGTTCTTC. It translates to CASSRTDPTLTYNEQFF.

This clonotype has more than one count but fewer than ten. The chain combines TRBV3-1 with TRBJ2-3, with 9 bases that match TRBD2. J gave up 1 base and V 5 bases, and 4 bases lay outside the gene matches. CDR3 size: 15 residues. CDR1 and CDR2 from the germline V gene are LGHDT and YNNKEL (reference sequence). The CDR3 DNA follows: TGTGCCAGCAGCTTACGGACTAGCGGCACAGATACGCAGTATTTT. It yields the protein CASSLRTSGTDTQYF.

The chain carries TRBV5-1 and TRBJ1-1, with unresolved D. V was cut by 4 bases and J by 3 bases, with 7 bases left in between. There are 12 residues in the CDR3. Germline loops: CDR1 SGHRS, CDR2 YFSETQ. The CDR3 sequence: CASSPPDTEAFF. CDR3 coding DNA: TGCGCCAGCAGCCCGCCGGACACTGAAGCTTTCTTT.

This sequence joins TRBV20-1 and TRBJ2-3; 14 bases are a match to TRBD2. The V segment lost 6 bases and the J segment 3 bases; nucleotides outside the gene matches: 5. Germline V gene data show CDR1 as DFQATT and CDR2 as SNEGSKA (reference sequence). The CDR3 totals 15 residues. CDR3: CSATGTSGSTDTQYF. The CDR3 nucleotides are TGCAGTGCCACCGGGACTAGCGGGAGTACAGATACGCAGTATTTT.

This clonotype was observed many times. The V call is TRBV30, the J call TRBJ1-2; D ambiguous. V was cut by 2 bases and J by 4 bases, with 8 bases left in between. Germline V gives CDR1 GTSNPN, CDR2 SVGIG (reference sequence). The CDR3 spans 12 residues. The CDR3 is CAWSSGSYGYTF. CDR3 nucleotide sequence: TGTGCCTGGAGTAGTGGGAGCTATGGCTACACCTTC.

This chain uses TRBV5-6 with TRBJ2-2; 8 nucleotides agree with TRBD1. V lost 2 bases, J lost 2 bases, and 5 bases stayed unmatched. The CDR3 loop spans 16 amino acids. The germline V gene has CDR1 SGHDT and CDR2 YYEEEE. The CDR3 DNA sequence: TGTGCCAGCAGCTTTGGGACAGGCCCAAACACCGGGGAGCTGTTTTTT. Translation: CASSFGTGPNTGELFF.

The gene calls are TRBV6-5 and TRBJ2-7; D may be TRBD2 (6 bases). This CDR3 is built from 15 residues. Trimming pared 4 bases from V and 6 bases from J, leaving 19 bases between. Germline CDR1 is MNHEY and CDR2 is SVGAGI. CDR3 nucleotide sequence: TGTGCCAGCAGTTCCCTAGCGACCCACTCGCCCGAGCAGTACTTC. Residues: CASSSLATHSPEQYF.

This clonotype was found a few times. The chain joins TRBV6-2 or TRBV6-3 to TRBJ2-4, with TRBD2 as a possible D gene (5 bases). V lost 0 bases and J lost 5, with 11 bases in between. The V gene's germline CDR1 is MNHEY and CDR2 SVGEGT. This CDR3 is 15 amino acids long. DNA of the CDR3: TGTGCCAGCAGTTACTCGAGGGCGCGACAAAACATTCAGTACTTC. Protein sequence: CASSYSRARQNIQYF.

This clonotype was seen a few times. The rearrangement joins TRBV12-3 or TRBV12-4 to TRBJ2-3, with TRBD2 matching 11 bases. Trimming took 2 bases from V and 5 from J; bases not matched to a gene: 9. The CDR3 sequence is 17 residues long. The CDR3 region is CASSLRVAGGPGDTQYF. CDR3 in DNA: TGTGCCAGCAGTTTAAGGGTAGCGGGAGGGCCCGGAGATACGCAGTATTTT.

This clonotype was detected many times. The genes are TRBV29-1 and TRBJ1-4; 10 bases match TRBD1. This CDR3 has 13 residues. Per the germline V gene, CDR1 is SQVTM and CDR2 is ANQGSEA. V lost 5 bases to trimming and J lost 8 bases; unmatched junction nucleotides: 5. The CDR3 is CSVIGTGEEKLFF. The CDR3 bases are TGCAGCGTTATCGGGACAGGGGAGGAAAAACTGTTTTTT.

This clonotype appeared many times. The chain is built from TRBV6-2 or TRBV6-3 and TRBJ2-6, with D possibly matching TRBD2 (5 bases). The CDR3 extends over 15 amino acids. The germline CDR1 and CDR2 sequences are MNHEY and SVGEGT. Trimming removed 6 bases from V and 0 bases from J, with 9 bases in between. CDR3 protein: CASSTGDSGANVLTF. DNA of the CDR3: TGTGCCAGCAGCACCGGGGACTCTGGGGCCAACGTCCTGACTTTC.

This clonotype has ten or more counts. The rearrangement links TRBV11-2 to TRBJ2-3, with D possibly matching TRBD1 (5 bases). Germline V CDR1 and CDR2: SGHAT, FQNNGV. The CDR3 extends over 14 amino acids. V gave up 7 bases and J gave up 6 bases, with 17 bases separating them. The CDR3 DNA sequence: TGTGCCAGCACCCGTATAGGGGTTGGGGATACGCAGTATTTT. Its translation: CASTRIGVGDTQYF. The complete variable domain, with remaining parts taken from reference TRBV11-2 and TRBJ2-3, reads EAGVAQSPRYKIIEKRQSVAFWCNPISGHATLYWYQQILGQGPKLLIQFQNNGVVDDSQLPKDRFSAERLKGVDSTLKIQPAKLEDSAVYLCASTRIGVGDTQYFGPGTRLTVL.

CDR3 nucleotides: TGTGCCAGCAGCCCTATGGAAGCTGGTTATGGCTACACCTTC. It translates to CASSPMEAGYGYTF. The rearrangement links TRBV21-1 to TRBJ1-2. TRBV21-1 is classified as a pseudogene. This CDR3 is 14 amino acids long.

This clonotype was observed many times. The rearrangement uses TRBV12-3 or TRBV12-4 and TRBJ2-7, with 10 bases that match TRBD2. This CDR3 region has 15 residues. Trimming took 5 bases from V and 5 from J; bases not matched to a gene: 9. CDR3 sequence: CASSPGGLASHEQYF. The DNA of the CDR3 is TGTGCCAGCAGTCCGGGGGGACTAGCGTCCCACGAGCAGTACTTC.

The rearrangement links TRBV9 to TRBJ1-1, with 9 bases lining up with TRBD1. The germline V gene has CDR1 SGDLS and CDR2 YYNGEE. V was clipped by 3 bases and J by 7 bases; unmatched bases: 10. This CDR3 is built from 15 residues. The CDR3 coding sequence is TGTGCCAGCAGCGCATTGGCCGGGACAGGGAATGAAGCTTTCTTT. Amino acids: CASSALAGTGNEAFF. Filled out from reference TRBV9 and TRBJ1-1, the complete variable domain reads DSGVTQTPKHLITATGQRVTLRCSPRSGDLSVYWYQQSLDQGLQFLIQYYNGEERAKGNILERFSAQQFPDLHSELNLSSLELGDSALYFCASSALAGTGNEAFFGQGTRLTVV.